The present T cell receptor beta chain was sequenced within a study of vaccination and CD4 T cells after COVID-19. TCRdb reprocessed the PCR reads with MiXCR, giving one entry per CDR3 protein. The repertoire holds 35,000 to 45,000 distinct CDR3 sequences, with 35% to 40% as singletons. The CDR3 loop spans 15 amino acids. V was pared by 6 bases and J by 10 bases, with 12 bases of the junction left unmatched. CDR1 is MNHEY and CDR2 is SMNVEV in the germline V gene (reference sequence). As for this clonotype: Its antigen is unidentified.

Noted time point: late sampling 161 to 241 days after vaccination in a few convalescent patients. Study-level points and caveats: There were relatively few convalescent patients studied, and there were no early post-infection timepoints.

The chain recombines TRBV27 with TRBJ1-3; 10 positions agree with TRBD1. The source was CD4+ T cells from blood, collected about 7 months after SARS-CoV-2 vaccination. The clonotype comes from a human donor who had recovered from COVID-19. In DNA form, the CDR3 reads TGTGCCAGCAGGGGGACAGGGGTTCCCGGAGGAACCATATATTTT. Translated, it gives CASRGTGVPGGTIYF.